Presented here are 9 T cell receptor beta chains from one specimen sequenced in a study of T cell responses to AZD1222 COVID-19 vaccine. Data came from immunoSEQ multiplex PCR; TCRdb stores just in-frame clones and leaves some out. The sample includes 150,000 or so clones, 80% to 90% of them seen just once. This specimen was peripheral blood, taken 28 days after the second dose of the MenACWY control vaccine. These receptors were obtained from an adult who received the MenACWY meningococcal vaccine as a control.

The chain links TRBV28 to TRBJ2-7; 8 nucleotides agree with TRBD1. There are 14 residues in the CDR3. Germline V gene lookup returns CDR1 MDHEN and CDR2 SYDVKM. J lost 4 bases, V lost 7 bases, and 9 bases had no gene match. The CDR3 DNA reads as TGTGCCAGCACCGGGCAGGGGGCCGTGTACGAGCAGTACTTC. It is translated as CASTGQGAVYEQYF.

The gene calls are TRBV7-9 and TRBJ1-1; the match to TRBD1 covers 7 bases. Trimming removed 5 bases from V and 3 bases from J; junction bases left unmatched: 9. The CDR3 length is 15 residues. Germline V lookup: CDR1 SEHNR, CDR2 FQNEAQ (reference sequence). Here the CDR3 DNA reads TGTGCCAGCAGCATAGGACAGGCGGAGTACACTGAAGCTTTCTTT. Its translation: CASSIGQAEYTEAFF.

The V call is TRBV9, the J call TRBJ2-3; 9 bases fit TRBD1. Trimming removed 6 bases from V and 6 bases from J; junction bases left unmatched: 2. Per germline, CDR1 SGDLS and CDR2 YYNGEE. The CDR3 is 12 residues long. CDR3 in DNA: TGTGCCAGCACCACAGGGGGCGATACGCAGTATTTT. This encodes CASTTGGDTQYF.

This clone was recorded only once. The rearrangement links TRBV2 to TRBJ2-7, with D perhaps matching TRBD2 (7 bases). The V end lost 8 bases, the J end lost 5 bases, and 22 bases lay between the germline ends. This CDR3 is built from 15 residues. Germline V gives CDR1 SNHLY, CDR2 FYNNEI. The CDR3 sequence: CASRYSEGGVHEQYF. CDR3 DNA: TGTGCCAGCCGTTACTCTGAGGGGGGGGTCCACGAGCAGTACTTC.

The table lists this clone with a count of one. The V call is TRBV28, the J call TRBJ1-5; D ambiguous. V was trimmed by 5 bases and J by 2 bases, leaving 13 bases between them. The germline V gene has CDR1 MDHEN and CDR2 SYDVKM. The CDR3 consists of 15 residues. DNA for the CDR3: TGTGCCAGCAGTATACCTCGTGGCGGCAATCAGCCCCAGCATTTT. This sequence encodes CASSIPRGGNQPQHF.

The chain joins TRBV7-9 to TRBJ2-7; possible D gene TRBD2, 5 bases. Germline V gene data show CDR1 as SEHNR and CDR2 as FQNEAQ (reference sequence). Trimming shortened V by 5 bases and J by 4 bases, and 15 bases separated the two germline ends. There are 14 residues in the CDR3. In DNA, the CDR3 is TGTGCCAGCAGCCCCGGGGTGCGCCCTTACGAGCAGTACTTC. It yields the protein CASSPGVRPYEQYF.

As DNA, the CDR3 is TGCAGCGTTGGGGTACCCACCCGGGGGGGAGCTTTCTTT. Encoded protein: CSVGVPTRGGAFF. This chain connects TRBV29-1 to TRBJ1-1; D possibly corresponds to TRBD1 (5 bases). CDR3 size: 13 residues. Trimming left V 4 bases short and J 10 bases short, with 19 bases between. Germline V CDR1 and CDR2: SQVTM, ANQGSEA.

The V call is TRBV6-5, the J call TRBJ1-1; D not certain. Germline values: CDR1 MNHEY, CDR2 SVGAGI. The CDR3 is 15 amino acids. Trimming took 0 bases from V and 5 from J, leaving 13 bases between them. CDR3 amino acids: CASSYSTGLSTEAFF. Here the CDR3 DNA reads TGTGCCAGCAGTTACTCGACCGGGTTAAGTACTGAAGCTTTCTTT.

The V and J genes are TRBV5-1 and TRBJ2-7; D ambiguous. In germline, CDR1 is SGHRS, CDR2 YFSETQ. CDR3 length: 13 amino acids. V lost 2 bases and J lost 2, with 8 bases in between. CDR3 sequence: CASSFPTPYEQYF. In DNA form, the CDR3 reads TGCGCCAGCAGCTTTCCGACGCCCTACGAGCAGTACTTC.